This TCR beta chain was sequenced during a study of T cells in women clearing cervical HPV infection (dated by TCRdb to the late 2010s). With respect to the entire study: The cases were 20 to 30 women with histologically confirmed HPV16-related CIN3 or worse, and 2 of those women had invasive cancers. Controls were approximately 25 women whose single incident HPV16 infection cleared within 12 months without precancer or cancer developing. Case blood was taken at the visit when the lesion was first identified, whereas control blood was taken when infection was no longer detected. Among cases, blood sampling came a median of 149 days after lesion detection, with an interquartile range of 90 to 200 days. Since HLA typing was available for only a few women, HLA type could not be ruled out as a confounder. Nested within Costa Rica's Guanacaste HPV Natural History Study, an exploratory proof-of-principle case-control study compared TCR repertoires across cervical HPV16 outcomes. Cases were matched to controls by age within five years and by the year the sample was collected. Cases had a median age of approximately 35 years compared with roughly 37 for controls, and baseline characteristics showed no significant differences between the groups. The parent cohort enrolled about 9,700 women aged 18 or older in Guanacaste, Costa Rica, in 1993 to 1994 and followed the women for approximately seven years. Quality controls consisted of five blinded duplicates per group, for a total of some 60 samples made up of 50 participants and approximately 10 replicates.

Using the immunoSEQ assay, multiplex PCR amplified TCR beta CDR3 regions from an average of approximately 1,200 ng of genomic DNA per sample. Primer bias was corrected in the assay by using a complete synthetic TCR repertoire to establish an amplification baseline. Amplicons were sequenced on the Illumina platform. In the original analysis: Sequence errors were corrected by clustering with frequency ratios and a modified nearest-neighbor algorithm, and the sequences were then analyzed in the immunoSEQ Analyzer using IMGT gene definitions. TCR richness and evenness were averaged over 20 rarefaction repeats at each rarefaction depth, excluding samples with fewer sequences than the depth. Wilcoxon rank sum tests with FDR correction were used to compare V, D and J gene relative abundances between the groups. Blinded duplicates gave an intraclass correlation of roughly 95% for TCR richness and an average of around 76% across 66 gene segments. Drawn from immuneACCESS, this table holds only the in-frame rearrangements with V and J called that TCRdb kept. Clones are partly lost; checked studies trace under half to an unresolved V gene and leave the rest unexplained. V and J calls and clone size follow that table, whereas D and trimming were derived from the DNA. The table held for this sample gives roughly 20,000 clones. The ten largest account for about 5% of the sample.

Concerning this clone itself: Its specific antigen is unknown.

What the research found in general, with its limitations: Random forest classifiers that combined richness and V gene abundances separated cases from controls with an estimated AUC of 0.83. Because the number of T cells in each sample was unknown, differences in richness could reflect differing T-cell content rather than repertoire biology. The cross-sectional design could not show whether associations preceded infection or resulted from it; effector/memory subsets and HPV-specific T cells were not isolated. CIN3+ cases had significantly higher TCR repertoire richness than controls across sequencing depths, but evenness did not differ between the groups.

Every participant had a single incident cervical HPV16 infection, and prevalent HPV16 infections were excluded. Cervical HPV DNA was detected with MY09/MY11 PCR, and genotyping was done by dot-blot hybridization. Roughly 15 mL of heparinized blood were centrifuged, and the buffy coat was split into aliquots, frozen at -30 degrees C, and then kept at -80 degrees C. Genomic DNA was extracted from buffy coat specimens using QIAGEN kits. The receptor's source is a woman between 18 and 75 years old with a cervical HPV16 infection that either progressed to CIN3+ or cleared (not recorded which). Sequenced material: blood buffy coat.

The sequenced part of the CDR3 DNA is TGTGCCAGCAGTAACACAGATACG. It specifies CASSNTDT. The whole CDR3 protein reads CASSNTDTQYF. The sequence joins TRBV7-6 to TRBJ2-3, with no confident D gene call. The read comes to an end 3 residues before the CDR3 does, leaving the germline J gene to fill in the end. V is pared back by 6 bases and J by 2 bases, with 3 bases lying between the germline termini. From the cysteine through the phenylalanine, the CDR3 covers 11 amino acids. The DNA covers only part of the CDR3, 24 bases in frame from base 1. The germline V gene encodes CDR1 SGHVS and CDR2 FNYEAQ.